Each of the 11 T cell receptor beta chains below was sequenced from the same sample in a study of blood T cell repertoires in COVID-19. TCRdb keeps only in-frame clones here, not all; method: immunoSEQ multiplex PCR. The sample consists of around 300,000 clones, roughly 89% of them appearing once. The sample consisted of PBMCs or T cells enriched from blood (not recorded which). Source of these receptors: a woman in her late teens or twenties with acute COVID-19.

J is TRBJ1-3 and V is TRBV30; D gene ambiguous. Germline CDR1 and CDR2: GTSNPN and SVGIG (reference sequence). CDR3 length: 14 residues. Trimming pared 3 bases from V and 0 bases from J, leaving 9 bases between. The CDR3 nucleotides are TGTGCCTGGAGGGTACAGAGCTCTGGAAACACCATATATTTT. This sequence encodes CAWRVQSSGNTIYF.

In its sample, this clone was seen once. V usage is TRBV12-3 or TRBV12-4 and J usage is TRBJ1-2; the match to TRBD1 covers 8 bases. The CDR3 has 13 amino acids. The V gene end was trimmed by 3 bases and the J gene end by 13 bases; junction bases not matched to a gene: 10. The CDR3 is CASSLWTGSSLTF. The CDR3, as DNA: TGTGCCAGCAGTTTGTGGACAGGGTCTTCTCTCACCTTC.

The chain uses TRBV28 and TRBJ2-7, with 10 bases matching TRBD2. There are 13 residues in the CDR3. The ends lost 10 bases at V and 5 bases at J; junction bases unmatched: 8. Germline V gene sequence: CDR1 MDHEN, CDR2 SYDVKM. CDR3 in amino acids: CATASGSRNEQYF. The CDR3 nucleotides are TGTGCCACCGCTAGCGGGAGTAGGAACGAGCAGTACTTC.

The chain carries TRBV7-3 and TRBJ2-7, with 9 bases matching TRBD1. V shed 5 bases, J shed 10 bases, and the junction held 6 bases outside the gene matches. The CDR3 has 12 residues. From germline, CDR1 is SGHTA and CDR2 FQGTGA. The CDR3 DNA is TGTGCCAGCAGCCCCGGGACAGGGATACAGTACTTC. As protein: CASSPGTGIQYF.

This clone has just one count. The rearrangement uses TRBV28 and TRBJ2-7, with 7 bases identical to TRBD1. CDR1 and CDR2 from the germline V gene are MDHEN and SYDVKM. CDR3 size: 14 residues. With 4 bases clipped from V and 3 bases from J, the junction kept 6 bases outside the gene matches. CDR3 coding DNA: TGTGCCAGCAGTTCCCGGGACAGACTCTACGAGCAGTACTTC. Translating gives CASSSRDRLYEQYF.

Regarding this clone: Other DNA sequences in the sample encode the same CDR3. The chain couples TRBV28 to TRBJ2-7; D might be TRBD2 (5 bases). Germline values: CDR1 MDHEN, CDR2 SYDVKM. V shed 2 bases and J shed 2 bases, with 7 bases lying between them. The CDR3 extends over 13 amino acids. The CDR3 loop is CASSLRGTYEQYF. The CDR3 coding sequence is TGTGCCAGCAGTTTACGGGGAACCTACGAGCAGTACTTC. Complete variable domain (other parts from reference TRBV28 and TRBJ2-7): DVKVTQSSRYLVKRTGEKVFLECVQDMDHENMFWYRQDPGLGLRLIYFSYDVKMKEKGDIPEGYSVSREKKERFSLILESASTNQTSMYLCASSLRGTYEQYFGPGTRLTVT.

This chain's CDR3 is CASSFEGNYGYTF. The CDR3 region has the DNA TGTGCCAGCAGTTTTGAGGGAAACTATGGCTACACCTTC. The rearrangement uses TRBV27 and TRBJ1-2; unclear D gene. With 3 bases removed from V and 2 bases from J, the gap between germline ends came to 7 bases. Germline V gene sequence: CDR1 MNHEY, CDR2 SMNVEV (reference sequence). The length of the CDR3 is 13 residues.

J is TRBJ1-2 and V is TRBV5-1, with unresolved D. V lost 9 bases and J lost 10, with 25 bases in between. Germline lookup yields CDR1 SGHRS and CDR2 YFSETQ. This CDR3 contains 14 residues. Here the CDR3 reads CATKEDSAGMIYTF. The CDR3 nucleotides are TGCGCCACGAAGGAGGATTCGGCCGGTATGATCTACACCTTC.

Points on this clone: The junction differs from germline at one of its ends, possibly a read error. The chain is built from TRBV7-7 and TRBJ2-2; no reliable D call. CDR1 is SSHAT, CDR2 FNYEAQ, per germline (reference sequence). There are 13 residues in the CDR3. CDR3 in amino acids: CASTTQLAGELFF. The CDR3 DNA is TGTGCTAGCACCACCCAACTCGCCGGGGAGCTGTTTTTT.

The chain is built from TRBV5-1 and TRBJ1-2; 12 bases are a match to TRBD1. Germline CDR1 reads SGHRS; CDR2 reads YFSETQ. V dropped 4 bases and J dropped 6; count of bases not matched to a gene: 4. The CDR3 sequence is 14 residues long. CDR3 residues: CASSRDRGQDGYTF. As DNA, the CDR3 is TGCGCCAGCAGCCGGGACAGGGGGCAGGATGGCTACACCTTC.

The genes are TRBV19 and TRBJ1-1; D is unclear. CDR1 LNHDA and CDR2 SQIVND come from the germline V gene (reference sequence). This CDR3 spans 14 amino acids. The V gene lost 10 bases and the J gene lost 1 base, with 16 bases spanning the gap. Here the CDR3 reads CATKRGVGNTEAFF. CDR3 DNA sequence: TGTGCCACCAAGCGAGGCGTGGGGAACACTGAAGCTTTCTTT.